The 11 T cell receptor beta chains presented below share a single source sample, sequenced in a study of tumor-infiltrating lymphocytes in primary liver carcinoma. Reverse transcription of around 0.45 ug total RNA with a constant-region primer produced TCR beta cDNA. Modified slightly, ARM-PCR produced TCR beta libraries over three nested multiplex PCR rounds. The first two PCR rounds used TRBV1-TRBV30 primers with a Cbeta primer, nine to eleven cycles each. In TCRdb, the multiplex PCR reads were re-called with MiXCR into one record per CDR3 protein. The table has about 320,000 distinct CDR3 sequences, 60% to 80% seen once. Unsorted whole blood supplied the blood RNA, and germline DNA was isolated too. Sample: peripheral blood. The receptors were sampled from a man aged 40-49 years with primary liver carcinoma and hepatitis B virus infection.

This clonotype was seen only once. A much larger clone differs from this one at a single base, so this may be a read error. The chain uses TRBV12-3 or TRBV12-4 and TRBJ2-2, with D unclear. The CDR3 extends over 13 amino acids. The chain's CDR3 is CTSSLMEFGELFF. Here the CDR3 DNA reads TGTACCAGCAGTTTGATGGAGTTCGGGGAGCTGTTTTTT.

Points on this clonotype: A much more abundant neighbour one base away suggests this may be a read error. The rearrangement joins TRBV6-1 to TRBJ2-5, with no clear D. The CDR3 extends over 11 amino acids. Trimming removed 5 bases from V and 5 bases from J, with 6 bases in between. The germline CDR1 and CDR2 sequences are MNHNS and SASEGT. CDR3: CASSIPETQYF. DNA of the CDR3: TGTGCCAGCAGTATTCCCGAGACCCAGTACTTC.

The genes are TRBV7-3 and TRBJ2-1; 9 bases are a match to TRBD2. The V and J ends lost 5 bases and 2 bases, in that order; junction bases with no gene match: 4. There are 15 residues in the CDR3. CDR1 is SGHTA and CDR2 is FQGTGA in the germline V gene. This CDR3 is CASSRTSVPYNEQFF. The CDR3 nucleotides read TGTGCCAGCAGCCGGACTAGCGTCCCCTACAATGAGCAGTTCTTC.

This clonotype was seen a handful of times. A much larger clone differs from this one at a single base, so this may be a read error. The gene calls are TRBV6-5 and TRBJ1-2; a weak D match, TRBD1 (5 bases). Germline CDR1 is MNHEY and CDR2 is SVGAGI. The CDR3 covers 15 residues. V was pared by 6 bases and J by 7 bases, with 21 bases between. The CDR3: CASRGRTGGSSGYTF. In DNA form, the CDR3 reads TGTGCCAGCAGAGGGAGAACAGGCGGGTCGAGTGGCTACACCTTC.

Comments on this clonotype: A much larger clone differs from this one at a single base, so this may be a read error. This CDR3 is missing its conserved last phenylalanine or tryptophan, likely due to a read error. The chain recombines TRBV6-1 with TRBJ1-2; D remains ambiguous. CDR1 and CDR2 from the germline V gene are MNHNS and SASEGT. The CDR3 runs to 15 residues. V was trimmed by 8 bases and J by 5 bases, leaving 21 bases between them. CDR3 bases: TGTGCCAGCGCAGGCGGGGAAGGGTTAACTTATGGCTACACCATC. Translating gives CASAGGEGLTYGYTI.

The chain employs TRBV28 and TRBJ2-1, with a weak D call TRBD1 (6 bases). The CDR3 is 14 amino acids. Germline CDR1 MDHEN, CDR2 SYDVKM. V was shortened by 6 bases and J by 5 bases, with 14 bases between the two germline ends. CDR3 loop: CASRALGQHNEQFF. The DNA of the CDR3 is TGTGCCAGCAGAGCTTTAGGACAGCACAATGAGCAGTTCTTC.

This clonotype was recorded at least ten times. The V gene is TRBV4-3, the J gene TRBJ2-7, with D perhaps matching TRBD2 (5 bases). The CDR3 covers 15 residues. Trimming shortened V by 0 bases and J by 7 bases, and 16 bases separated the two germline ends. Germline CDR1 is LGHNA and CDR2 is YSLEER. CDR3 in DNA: TGCGCCAGCAGCCAAGATCCGGGGAGCCTAGGGGAGCAGTACTTC. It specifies CASSQDPGSLGEQYF.

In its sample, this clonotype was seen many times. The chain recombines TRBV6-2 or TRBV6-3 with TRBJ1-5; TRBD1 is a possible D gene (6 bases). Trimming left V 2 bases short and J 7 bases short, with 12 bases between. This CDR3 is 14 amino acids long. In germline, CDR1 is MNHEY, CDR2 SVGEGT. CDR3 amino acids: CASSYATGSQPQHF. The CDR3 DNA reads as TGTGCCAGCAGTTACGCAACAGGGTCCCAGCCCCAGCATTTT.

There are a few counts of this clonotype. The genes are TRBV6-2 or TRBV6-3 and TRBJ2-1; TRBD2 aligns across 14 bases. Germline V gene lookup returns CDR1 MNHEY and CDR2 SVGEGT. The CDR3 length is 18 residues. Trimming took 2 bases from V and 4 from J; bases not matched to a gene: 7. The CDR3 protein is CASSYPGTSGSRYNEQFF. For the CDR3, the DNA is TGTGCCAGCAGTTACCCAGGGACTAGCGGGAGTAGGTACAATGAGCAGTTCTTC.

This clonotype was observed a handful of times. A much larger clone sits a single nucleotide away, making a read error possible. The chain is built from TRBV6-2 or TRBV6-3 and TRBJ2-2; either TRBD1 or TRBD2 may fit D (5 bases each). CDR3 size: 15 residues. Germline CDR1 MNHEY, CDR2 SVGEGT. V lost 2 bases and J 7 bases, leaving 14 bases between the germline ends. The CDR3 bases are TGTGCCAGCAGTTACACCGGGGCCGCACACGGGGAGCTGTTTTTT. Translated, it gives CASSYTGAAHGELFF.

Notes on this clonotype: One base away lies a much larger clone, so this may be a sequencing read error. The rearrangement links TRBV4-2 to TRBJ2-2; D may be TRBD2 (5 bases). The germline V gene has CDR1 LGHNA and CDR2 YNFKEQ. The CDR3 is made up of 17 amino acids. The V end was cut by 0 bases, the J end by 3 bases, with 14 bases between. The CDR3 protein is CASSQDQGLGDTGELFF. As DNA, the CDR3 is TGTGCCAGCAGCCAAGATCAAGGTTTGGGAGACACCGGGGAGCTGTTTTTT.